This T cell receptor (beta chain) was identified in a study of T cell responses to AZD1222 COVID-19 vaccine. Study details: Second-dose schedules of about 4 or about 12 weeks were combined.

A remark on this clone: The antigen remains undetermined.

Only in-frame clones appear in the TCRdb table, and some are missing; sequencing was by immunoSEQ multiplex PCR. The sample lists approximately 74,000 clones, about nine tenths seen once, with roughly 2.4% in the top ten. Study results and caveats: Among those given AZD1222, only five or six were seropositive at baseline. There were mostly white British donors and more females than males, and clonal diversity was possibly underestimated.

Trimming removed 0 bases at V and 3 bases at J, with 9 bases between. This CDR3 has 14 amino acids. CDR1 is SGHTA and CDR2 is FQGNSA in the germline V gene. Here the sequenced sample was peripheral blood, taken on day 0 of AZD1222 vaccination. This sequence was found in an adult in good health. J is TRBJ2-7 and V is TRBV7-2; D is ambiguous. The CDR3 DNA is TGTGCCAGCAGCTTAGCAGGGTGGGACTACGAGCAGTACTTC. It translates to CASSLAGWDYEQYF.